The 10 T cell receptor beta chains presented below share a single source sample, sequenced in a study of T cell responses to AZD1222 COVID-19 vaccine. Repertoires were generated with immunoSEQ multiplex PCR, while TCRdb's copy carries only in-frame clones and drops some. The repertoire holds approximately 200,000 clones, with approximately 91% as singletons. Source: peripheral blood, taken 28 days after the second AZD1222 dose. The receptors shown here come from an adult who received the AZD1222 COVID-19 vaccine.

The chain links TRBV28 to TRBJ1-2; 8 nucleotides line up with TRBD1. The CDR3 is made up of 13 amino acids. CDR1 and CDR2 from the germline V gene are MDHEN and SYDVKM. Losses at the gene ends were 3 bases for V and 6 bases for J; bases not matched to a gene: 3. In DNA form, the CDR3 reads TGTGCCAGCAGTTTGACAGGGGAGGATGGCTACACCTTC. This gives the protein CASSLTGEDGYTF.

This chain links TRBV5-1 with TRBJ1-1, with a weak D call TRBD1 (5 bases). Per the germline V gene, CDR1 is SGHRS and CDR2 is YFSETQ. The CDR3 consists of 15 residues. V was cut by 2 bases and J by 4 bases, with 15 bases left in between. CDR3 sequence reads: CASSFTSGTITEAFF. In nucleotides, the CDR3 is TGCGCCAGCAGCTTTACGAGTGGGACGATCACTGAAGCTTTCTTT. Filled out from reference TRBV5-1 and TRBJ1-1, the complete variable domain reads KAGVTQTPRYLIKTRGQQVTLSCSPISGHRSVSWYQQTPGQGLQFLFEYFSETQRNKGNFPGRFSGRQFSNSRSEMNVSTLELGDSALYLCASSFTSGTITEAFFGQGTRLTVV.

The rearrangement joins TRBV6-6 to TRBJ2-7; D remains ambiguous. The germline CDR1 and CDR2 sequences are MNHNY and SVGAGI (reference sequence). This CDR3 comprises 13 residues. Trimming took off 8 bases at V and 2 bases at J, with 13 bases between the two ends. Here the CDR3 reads CASGKGRAYEQYF. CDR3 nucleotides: TGTGCCAGCGGCAAGGGCCGTGCCTACGAGCAGTACTTC.

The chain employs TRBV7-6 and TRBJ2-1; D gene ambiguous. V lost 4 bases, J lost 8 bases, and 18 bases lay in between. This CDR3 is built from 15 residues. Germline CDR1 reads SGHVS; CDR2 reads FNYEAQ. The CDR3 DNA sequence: TGTGCCAGCAGCTCCCAGACCGGGTCTCCCGATGAGCAGTTCTTC. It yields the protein CASSSQTGSPDEQFF. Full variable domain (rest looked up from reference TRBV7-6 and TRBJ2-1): GAGVSQSPRYKVTKRGQDVALRCDPISGHVSLYWYRQALGQGPEFLTYFNYEAQQDKSGLPNDRFSAERPEGSISTLTIQRTEQRDSAMYRCASSSQTGSPDEQFFGPGTRLTVL.

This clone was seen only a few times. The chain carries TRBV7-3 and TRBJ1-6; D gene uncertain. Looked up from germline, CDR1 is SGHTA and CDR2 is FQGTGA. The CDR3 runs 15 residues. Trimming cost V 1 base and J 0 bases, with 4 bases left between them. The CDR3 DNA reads TGTGCCAGCAGCTTAAGGAGCTCCTATAATTCACCCCTCCACTTT. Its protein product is CASSLRSSYNSPLHF.

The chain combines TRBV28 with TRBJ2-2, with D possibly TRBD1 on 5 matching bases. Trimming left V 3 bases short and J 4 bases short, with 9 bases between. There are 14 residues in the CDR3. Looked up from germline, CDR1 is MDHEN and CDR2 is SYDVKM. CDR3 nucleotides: TGTGCCAGCAGTTTTCCAGGGTTCACCGGGGAGCTGTTTTTT. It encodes CASSFPGFTGELFF.

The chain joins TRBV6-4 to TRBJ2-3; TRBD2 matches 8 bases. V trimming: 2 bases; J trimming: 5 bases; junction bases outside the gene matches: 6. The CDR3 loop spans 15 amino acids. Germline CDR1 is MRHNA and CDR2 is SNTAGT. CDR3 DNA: TGTGCCAGCAGTGACGTTGCGGGAGGAGTAGATACGCAGTATTTT. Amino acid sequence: CASSDVAGGVDTQYF.

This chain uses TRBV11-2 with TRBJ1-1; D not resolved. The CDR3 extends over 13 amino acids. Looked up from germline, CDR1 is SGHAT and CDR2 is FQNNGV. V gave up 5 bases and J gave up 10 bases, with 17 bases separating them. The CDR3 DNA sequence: TGTGCCAGCAGCCCCATCCAGACGATTGGAGCTTTCTTT. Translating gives CASSPIQTIGAFF.

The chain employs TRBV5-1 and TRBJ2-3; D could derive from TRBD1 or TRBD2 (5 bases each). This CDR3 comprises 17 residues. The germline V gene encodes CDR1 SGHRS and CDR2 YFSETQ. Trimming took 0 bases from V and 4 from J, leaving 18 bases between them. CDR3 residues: CASSLGSGPRGPDTQYF. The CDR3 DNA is TGCGCCAGCAGCTTGGGGTCGGGACCCCGGGGCCCAGATACGCAGTATTTT. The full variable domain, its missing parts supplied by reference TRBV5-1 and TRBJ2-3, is KAGVTQTPRYLIKTRGQQVTLSCSPISGHRSVSWYQQTPGQGLQFLFEYFSETQRNKGNFPGRFSGRQFSNSRSEMNVSTLELGDSALYLCASSLGSGPRGPDTQYFGPGTRLTVL.

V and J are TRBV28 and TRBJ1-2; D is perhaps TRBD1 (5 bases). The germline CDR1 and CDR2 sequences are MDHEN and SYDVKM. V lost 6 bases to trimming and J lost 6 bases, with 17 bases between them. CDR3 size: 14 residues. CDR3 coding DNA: TGTGCCAGCAGGCCCACCGGGGGAAGGGATGGCTACACCTTC. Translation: CASRPTGGRDGYTF.